This T cell receptor beta chain was sequenced during a study of cytomegalovirus exposure and HLA in healthy donors. Germline V gene data show CDR1 as LGHNA and CDR2 as YNFKEQ. With 0 bases removed from V and 0 bases from J, the gap between germline ends came to 8 bases. The CDR3 has 16 amino acids. This clone was picked up a small number of times. Its antigen remains unidentified. PCR used 60 Vbeta primers and 13 Jbeta primers. Generated by immunoSEQ multiplex PCR, the TCRdb table keeps only in-frame clones and is missing some. The sample consists of under 150,000 clones, about four fifths of them appearing once. Whole-study results and caveats: Being indistinguishable, some V segments were excluded, TRBV6-2 and TRBV6-3 among them.

The gene calls are TRBV4-2 and TRBJ1-4; no definite D call. The sequenced sample consisted of PBMCs. The TCR originated in a woman aged 40 to 49 in good health and CMV-seronegative. The DNA for the CDR3 is TGTGCCAGCAGCCAAGATTGGAGTGCAACTAATGAAAAACTGTTTTTT. Residues: CASSQDWSATNEKLFF.